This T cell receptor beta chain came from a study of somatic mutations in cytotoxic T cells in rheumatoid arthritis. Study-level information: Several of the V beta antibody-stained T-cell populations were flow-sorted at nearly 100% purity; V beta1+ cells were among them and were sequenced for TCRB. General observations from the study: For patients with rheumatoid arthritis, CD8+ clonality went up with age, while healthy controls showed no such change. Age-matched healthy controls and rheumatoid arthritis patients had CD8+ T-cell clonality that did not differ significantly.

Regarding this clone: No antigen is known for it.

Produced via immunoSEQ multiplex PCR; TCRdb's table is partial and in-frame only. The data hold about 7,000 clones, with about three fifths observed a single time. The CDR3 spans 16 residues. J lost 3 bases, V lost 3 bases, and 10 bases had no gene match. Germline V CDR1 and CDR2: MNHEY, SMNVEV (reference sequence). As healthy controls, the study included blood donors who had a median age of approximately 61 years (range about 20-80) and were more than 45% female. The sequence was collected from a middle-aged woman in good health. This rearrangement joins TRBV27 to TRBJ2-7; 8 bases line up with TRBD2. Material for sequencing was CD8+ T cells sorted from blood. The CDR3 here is CASSFSAGEVLYEQYF. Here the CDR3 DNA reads TGTGCCAGCAGTTTCTCAGCGGGAGAGGTTCTCTACGAGCAGTACTTC.